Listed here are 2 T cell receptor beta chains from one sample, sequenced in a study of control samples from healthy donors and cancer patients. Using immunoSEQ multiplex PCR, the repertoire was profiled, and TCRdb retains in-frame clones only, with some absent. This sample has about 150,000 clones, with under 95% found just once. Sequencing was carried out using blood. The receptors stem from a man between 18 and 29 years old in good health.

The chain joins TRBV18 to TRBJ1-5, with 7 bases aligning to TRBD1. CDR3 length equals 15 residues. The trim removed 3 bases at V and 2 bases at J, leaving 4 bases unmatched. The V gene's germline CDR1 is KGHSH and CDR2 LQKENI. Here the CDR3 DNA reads TGTGCCAGCTCACCGCGACAGGGAGGCAATCAGCCCCAGCATTTT. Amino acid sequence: CASSPRQGGNQPQHF.

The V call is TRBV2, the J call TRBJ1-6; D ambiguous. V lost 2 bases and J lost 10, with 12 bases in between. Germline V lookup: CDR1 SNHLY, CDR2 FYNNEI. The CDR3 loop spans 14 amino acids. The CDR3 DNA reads TGTGCCAGCAGTGAAAGGTTTTCTGAATCACCCCTCCACTTT. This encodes CASSERFSESPLHF.